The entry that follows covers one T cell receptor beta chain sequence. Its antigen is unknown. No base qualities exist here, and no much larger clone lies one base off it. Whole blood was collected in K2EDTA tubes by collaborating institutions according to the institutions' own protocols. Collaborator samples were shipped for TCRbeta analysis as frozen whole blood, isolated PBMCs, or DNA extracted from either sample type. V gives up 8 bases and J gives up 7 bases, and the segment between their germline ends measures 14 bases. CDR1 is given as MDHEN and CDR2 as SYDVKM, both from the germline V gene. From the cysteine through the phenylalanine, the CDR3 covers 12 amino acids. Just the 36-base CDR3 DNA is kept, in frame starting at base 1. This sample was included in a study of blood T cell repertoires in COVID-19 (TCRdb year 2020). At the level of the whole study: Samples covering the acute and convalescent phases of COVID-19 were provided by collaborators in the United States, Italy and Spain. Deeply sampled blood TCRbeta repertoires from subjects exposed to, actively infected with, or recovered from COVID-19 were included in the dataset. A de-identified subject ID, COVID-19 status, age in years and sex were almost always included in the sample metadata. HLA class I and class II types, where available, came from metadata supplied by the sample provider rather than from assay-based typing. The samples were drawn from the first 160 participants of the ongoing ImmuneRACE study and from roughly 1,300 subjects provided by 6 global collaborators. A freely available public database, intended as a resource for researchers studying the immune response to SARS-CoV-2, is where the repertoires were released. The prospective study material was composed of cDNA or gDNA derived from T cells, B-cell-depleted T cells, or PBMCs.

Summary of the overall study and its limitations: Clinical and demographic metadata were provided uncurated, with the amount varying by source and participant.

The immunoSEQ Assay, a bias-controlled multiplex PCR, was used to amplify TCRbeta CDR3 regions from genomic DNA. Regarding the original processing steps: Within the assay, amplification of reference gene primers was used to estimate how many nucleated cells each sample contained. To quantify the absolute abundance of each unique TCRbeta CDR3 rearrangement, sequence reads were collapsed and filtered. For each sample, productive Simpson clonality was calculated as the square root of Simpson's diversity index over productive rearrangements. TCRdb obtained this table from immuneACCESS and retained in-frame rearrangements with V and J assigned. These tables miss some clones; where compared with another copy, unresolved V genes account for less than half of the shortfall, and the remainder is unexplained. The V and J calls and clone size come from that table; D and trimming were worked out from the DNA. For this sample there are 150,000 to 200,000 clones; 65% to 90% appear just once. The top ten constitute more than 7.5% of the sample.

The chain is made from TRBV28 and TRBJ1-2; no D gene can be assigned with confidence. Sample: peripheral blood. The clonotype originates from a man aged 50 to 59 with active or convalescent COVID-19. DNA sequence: TGTGCCAGCTCACAGACCACCCTTGGCTACACCTTC. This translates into CASSQTTLGYTF.